The entry below describes one T cell receptor (beta chain). Time point noted: after dendritic cell vaccination, including at tumor progression/relapse. Amplification used 60 V beta primers and 13 J beta primers. Profiled with immunoSEQ multiplex PCR; TCRdb holds only in-frame clones, not every one. Of tens of thousands of clones in the sample, about four fifths were seen once. The data are from a study of glioma-infiltrating T cells after dendritic cell vaccination. Study-wide background: Between about 2002 and 2013, patients got autologous tumor lysate-pulsed dendritic cell vaccines.

Germline CDR1 is LNHNV and CDR2 is YYDKDF (reference sequence). Trimming removed 0 bases from V and 0 bases from J; junction bases left unmatched: 5. The CDR3 consists of 19 residues. The genes are TRBV15 and TRBJ2-6; 10 bases are shared with TRBD1. This clonotype was obtained from a human donor with glioblastoma. Sequencing was performed on blood, taken after dendritic cell vaccination. In nucleotides, the CDR3 is TGTGCCACCAGCAGAGACCGGACAGGGGGGCTCTCTGGGGCCAACGTCCTGACTTTC. This gives the protein CATSRDRTGGLSGANVLTF.